The present TCR beta chain was sequenced within a study of CD8 T cells in Susac syndrome. cDNA came from approximately 0.5 to 1 ug RNA primed by random hexamers. MiXCR, applied by TCRdb to the immunoSEQ multiplex PCR reads, yields one record per CDR3 protein. The table has about 150,000 distinct CDR3 sequences, approximately 95% seen once. V was clipped by 6 bases and J by 8 bases; unmatched bases: 7. This CDR3 has 14 residues. Sequencing was performed on CD4+ T cells from PBMCs. The J gene is TRBJ2-1, the V gene TRBV12-3 or TRBV12-4, with 10 bases lining up with TRBD2. The clonotype originates from a human donor with Susac syndrome. As DNA, the CDR3 is TGTGCCAGCAGGCGGGATGGACTAGCGGATGAGCAGTTCTTC. Encoded protein: CASRRDGLADEQFF.